This T cell receptor beta chain was retrieved from a study of blood T cells in healthy people across ages. CDR3 length: 17 residues. Deletions cut 1 base from V and 4 bases from J, with 20 bases between. Germline V CDR1 and CDR2: LGHNA, YNFKEQ. It was with a sample-barcoded 5' primer and a J-beta primer mix that a second PCR of roughly 7 to 12 cycles was run. A single record per CDR3 protein comes from TCRdb applying MiXCR to the 5' RACE reads. The sample shows roughly 500,000 distinct CDR3 sequences, 25% to 30% of them seen only once. This chain connects TRBV4-2 to TRBJ2-7, with TRBD1 as a possible D gene (6 bases). The origin of this receptor is a woman in her 70s in good health. Sequences were obtained from blood. CDR3 sequence (DNA): TGTGCCAGCAGCCAAGTTTCCCTTAGGGGGTCCTTGTACGAGCAGTACTTC. It specifies CASSQVSLRGSLYEQYF.